This record looks at one T cell receptor (beta chain) sequence and its context. What this receptor recognizes is not known. No quality values exist for individual bases; no much larger clone is one base distant. The data belong to a study of T cells in Graves' hyperthyroidism and ophthalmopathy (dated by TCRdb to about 2019). In the study overall: Peripheral blood samples were taken at initial diagnosis, before any treatment was given. To identify distinguishing TCR V-J signatures, a discovery cohort of around 100 patients was used, comprising some 45 with Graves' ophthalmopathy and under 60 with stable Graves' hyperthyroidism. An independent validation cohort of some 18 hyperthyroidism patients and 17 patients who later progressed to ophthalmopathy tested prospective prediction of ophthalmopathy. The approximately 97 discovery patients were randomly divided into training and test sets at a 7:3 ratio. The study also compared thyroid tissue and blood T-cell repertoires from over 5 Graves' hyperthyroidism patients. Once sampling was done, hyperthyroidism patients were given methimazole at a starting dose of 30 mg daily, whereas ophthalmopathy patients were given high-dose intravenous methylprednisolone. The paper reports TCR Vbeta CDR3 sequencing of roughly 140 peripheral blood samples: under 45 ophthalmopathy, under 85 hyperthyroidism and 17 progressor patients.

The paper as a whole reports these results and caveats: Most expanded thyroid clonotypes (frequency above 0.001) were also found in blood, which suggests that blood repertoires may mirror thyroid immune responses. No statistical method was used to set the sample size in advance, and investigators knew the group allocation. Ophthalmopathy was separated from stable hyperthyroidism by a 13 V-J signature model, with just over 85% sensitivity and 81% to 82% specificity obtained in cross-validation and 80%/75% obtained in testing. In validation, progression to ophthalmopathy was predicted by the model with roughly 69% sensitivity and nearly 75% specificity, a median of around 5.9 months before onset.

The junction shows trimming of 1 base on V and 0 bases on J, plus 13 bases between the germline ends. The cysteine opens and the phenylalanine closes a CDR3 of 16 amino acids. The DNA shown is the 48-base CDR3, in frame from base 1. Per the germline V gene, SGHTA is the CDR1 and FQGTGA is the CDR2. A patient counted as having stable Graves' hyperthyroidism if no progression to ophthalmopathy occurred over 18 months of follow-up. Hyperthyroidism patients were newly diagnosed, with disease duration under 2 months, and aged 18 to 65 years. Any patient with an uncontrolled infection, another autoimmune disease, pregnancy or lactation was excluded. Clinical symptoms, serum thyroxine and TRAb, thyroid ultrasound, and orbital computed tomography formed the basis for the diagnoses. Ficoll-Paque density gradient centrifugation was used to isolate PBMCs from around 10 ml of fresh peripheral blood. Total RNA was extracted using Trizol reagent, and RNA quality was assessed on an Agilent 2100 Bioanalyzer.

Amplification of TCR beta CDR3 regions was carried out from RNA transcripts. The TCR CDR3 was subjected to a first round of RT-PCR using the HTBI primer set and the Qiagen OneStep RT-PCR kit. Libraries were constructed in a second round of multiplex PCR, after which size selection and purification were performed. Libraries were sequenced paired-end with 100 bp reads on an Illumina HiSeq2000. The published analysis was carried out like this. SOAPnuke was used to process the raw data, throwing out any read that contained adapters or uncalled bases, had a mean Phred below 15, or lacked an exact constant-primer or identifier match. High-quality paired reads were merged with COPE v1.2.5, and unique nucleotide sequences were defined as clonotypes. MiTCR v1.1 was used to align clonotypes to the IMGT TRBV, TRBD and TRBJ reference segments. The analysis included only V-J combinations with a frequency above 0.0001, which together covered approximately 99% of the repertoires. A TCS score was defined as the ratio between F50 (clonal expansion) and ExV (chaos), using BLOSUM62-based TCRdist between CDR3 peptides within each V-J. Welch's t-statistics and random forest reduced 500 to 550 V-J features to roughly 13, which were used in a naive Bayes classifier (R e1071). The public reads were reanalyzed by TCRdb: fastp trimming at Q25, MiXCR alignment, in-frame beta chains only. Duplicate CDR3 protein sequences are folded into a single record with the most common DNA and genes. These V and J calls are TCRdb output, not the study's own analysis. In this sample the table shows approximately 360,000 distinct CDR3 sequences, about 25% of which occur a single time. The ten largest make up about 73% of the sample.

Here the chain combines TRBV7-3 and TRBJ2-7; the D gene remains uncertain. The receptor was isolated from a man aged 45-65 years with Graves' hyperthyroidism. Input material: blood. The DNA sequence reads TGTGCCAGCAGCTTAATATATCCGGCGGACTCCTACGAGCAGTACTTC. This is translated as CASSLIYPADSYEQYF.